This T cell receptor (beta chain) was found in a study of identifying expanded T cells in peripheral blood. Findings and limits, study-wide: Two-week clone count variance significantly increased as total template count grew. Over around two and four weeks, about 15 and 18 clones changed, versus approximately 1.1 between replicates.

During the collection period, no donor immune events like infections were recorded. With respect to this clone: Its antigen is unknown.

Profiled with immunoSEQ multiplex PCR; TCRdb holds only in-frame clones, not every one. The sample contains 81,000 or so clones, roughly 84% of which appear only once. In germline, CDR1 is SEHNR, CDR2 FQNEAQ (reference sequence). Trimming cost V 4 bases and J 3 bases; bases outside gene matches: 7. The CDR3 loop spans 18 amino acids. This chain joins TRBV7-9 and TRBJ2-6; 12 bases map to TRBD2. Sequencing was done on a sample of blood. This clonotype was obtained from a person aged 18 to 70 in good health. The CDR3 DNA follows: TGTGCCAGCAGCTCCCGACTAGCGGGAGATGGTGGGGCCAACGTCCTGACTTTC. Protein: CASSSRLAGDGGANVLTF.